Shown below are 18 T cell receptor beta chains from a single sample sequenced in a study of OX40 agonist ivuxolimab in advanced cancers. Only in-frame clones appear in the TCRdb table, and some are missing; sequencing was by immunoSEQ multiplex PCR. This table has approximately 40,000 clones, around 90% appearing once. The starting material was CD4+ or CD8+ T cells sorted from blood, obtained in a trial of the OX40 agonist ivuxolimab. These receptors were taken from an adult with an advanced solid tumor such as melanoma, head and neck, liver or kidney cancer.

The CDR3 DNA reads TGTGCCAGCATCGGCGCGGGACAGGGGAACACCGGGGAGCTGTTTTTT. It yields the protein CASIGAGQGNTGELFF. This rearrangement joins TRBV2 to TRBJ2-2; 9 nucleotides agree with TRBD1. The germline CDR1 and CDR2 sequences are SNHLY and FYNNEI. The CDR3 has 16 residues. After removal of 7 bases from V and 1 base from J, the junction contained 7 bases not matched to a gene. Full variable domain (remainder filled in from reference TRBV2 and TRBJ2-2): EPEVTQTPSHQVTQMGQEVILRCVPISNHLYFYWYRQILGQKVEFLVSFYNNEISEKSEIFDDQFSVERPDGSNFTLKIRSTKLEDSAMYFCASIGAGQGNTGELFFGEGSRLTVL.

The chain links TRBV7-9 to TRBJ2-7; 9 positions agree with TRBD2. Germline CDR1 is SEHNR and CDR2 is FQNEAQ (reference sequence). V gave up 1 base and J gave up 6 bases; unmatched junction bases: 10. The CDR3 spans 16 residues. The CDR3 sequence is CASSLGVRAGGGEQYF. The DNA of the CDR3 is TGTGCCAGCAGCTTAGGGGTGCGAGCGGGAGGAGGCGAGCAGTACTTC.

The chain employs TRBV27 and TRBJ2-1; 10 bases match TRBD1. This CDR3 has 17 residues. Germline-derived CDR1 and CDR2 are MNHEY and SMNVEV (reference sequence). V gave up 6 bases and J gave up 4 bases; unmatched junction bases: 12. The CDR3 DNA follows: TGTGCCAGCAGCGCCGGACAGGGGGGAAGTCGGTACAATGAGCAGTTCTTC. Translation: CASSAGQGGSRYNEQFF.

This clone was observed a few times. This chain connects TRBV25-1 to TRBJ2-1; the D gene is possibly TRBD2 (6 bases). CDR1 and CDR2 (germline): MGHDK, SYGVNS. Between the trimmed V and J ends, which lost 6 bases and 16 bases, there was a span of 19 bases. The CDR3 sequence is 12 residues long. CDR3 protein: CASSQAGRVLFF. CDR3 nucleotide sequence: TGTGCCAGCAGCCAAGCGGGTCGGGTTTTATTCTTC.

The CDR3 loop reads CASSSRTHGTGELFF. CDR3 sequence (DNA): TGTGCCAGCAGCTCCAGGACTCACGGTACCGGGGAGCTGTTTTTT. V and J are TRBV13 and TRBJ2-2, with D possibly being TRBD2 (5 bases). V was shortened by 4 bases and J by 5 bases, with 14 bases between the two germline ends. Germline V gene lookup returns CDR1 PRHDT and CDR2 FYEKMQ (reference sequence). This CDR3 has 15 residues.

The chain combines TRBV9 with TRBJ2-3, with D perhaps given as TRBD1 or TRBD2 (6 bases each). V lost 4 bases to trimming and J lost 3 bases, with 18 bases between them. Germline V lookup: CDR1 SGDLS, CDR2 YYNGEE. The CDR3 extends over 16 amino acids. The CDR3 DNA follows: TGTGCCAGCAGCTTATGGGGGGCGGGAAGGACAGATACGCAGTATTTT. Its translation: CASSLWGAGRTDTQYF.

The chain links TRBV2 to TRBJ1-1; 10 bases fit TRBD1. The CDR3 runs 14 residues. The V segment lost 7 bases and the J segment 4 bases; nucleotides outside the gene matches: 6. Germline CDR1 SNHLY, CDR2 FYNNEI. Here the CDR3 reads CASKGTGDSTEAFF. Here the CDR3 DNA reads TGTGCCAGCAAAGGGACAGGGGATTCCACTGAAGCTTTCTTT.

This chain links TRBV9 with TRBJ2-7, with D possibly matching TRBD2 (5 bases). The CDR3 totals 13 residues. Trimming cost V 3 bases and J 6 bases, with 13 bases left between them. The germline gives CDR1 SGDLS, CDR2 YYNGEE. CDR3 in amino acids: CASSAFEGSEQYF. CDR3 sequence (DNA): TGTGCCAGCAGCGCTTTCGAGGGAAGCGAGCAGTACTTC.

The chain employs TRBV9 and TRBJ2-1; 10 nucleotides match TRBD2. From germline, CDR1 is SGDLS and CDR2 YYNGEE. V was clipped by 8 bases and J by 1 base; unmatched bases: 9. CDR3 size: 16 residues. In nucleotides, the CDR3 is TGTGCCAGGGAGGGGGCTAGCGGGAGATCCTACAATGAGCAGTTCTTC. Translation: CAREGASGRSYNEQFF.

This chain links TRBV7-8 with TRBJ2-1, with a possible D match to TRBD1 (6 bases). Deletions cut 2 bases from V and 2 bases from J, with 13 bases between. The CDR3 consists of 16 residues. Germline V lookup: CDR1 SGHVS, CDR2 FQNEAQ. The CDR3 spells CASSLHPQGPYNEQFF. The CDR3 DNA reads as TGTGCCAGCAGCTTACACCCACAGGGACCCTACAATGAGCAGTTCTTC.

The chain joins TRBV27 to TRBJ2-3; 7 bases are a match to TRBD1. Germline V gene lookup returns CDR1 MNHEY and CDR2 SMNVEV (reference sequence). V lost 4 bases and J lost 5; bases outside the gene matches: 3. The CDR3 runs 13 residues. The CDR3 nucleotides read TGTGCCAGCAGTTGGGACAGTGGAGATACGCAGTATTTT. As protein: CASSWDSGDTQYF.

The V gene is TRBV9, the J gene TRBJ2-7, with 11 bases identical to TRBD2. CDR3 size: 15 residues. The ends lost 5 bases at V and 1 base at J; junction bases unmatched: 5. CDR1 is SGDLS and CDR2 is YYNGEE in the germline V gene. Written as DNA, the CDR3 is TGTGCCAGCAGTCCCGGGACTAGCGGTTCCTACGAGCAGTACTTC. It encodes CASSPGTSGSYEQYF.

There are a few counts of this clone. DNA for the CDR3: TGTGCCACCAGCAGAGAATTGGCAGCAGAGACCCAGTACTTC. This translates into CATSRELAAETQYF. V and J are TRBV15 and TRBJ2-5; D ambiguous. CDR3 length equals 14 residues. Trimming shortened V by 0 bases and J by 4 bases, and 9 bases separated the two germline ends. The germline gives CDR1 LNHNV, CDR2 YYDKDF (reference sequence).

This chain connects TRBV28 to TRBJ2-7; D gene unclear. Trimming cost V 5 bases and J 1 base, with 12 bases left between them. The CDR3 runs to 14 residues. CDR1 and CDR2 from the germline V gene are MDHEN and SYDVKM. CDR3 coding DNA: TGTGCCAGCAGTATCTTCGGCGGTTCCTACGAGCAGTACTTC. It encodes CASSIFGGSYEQYF.

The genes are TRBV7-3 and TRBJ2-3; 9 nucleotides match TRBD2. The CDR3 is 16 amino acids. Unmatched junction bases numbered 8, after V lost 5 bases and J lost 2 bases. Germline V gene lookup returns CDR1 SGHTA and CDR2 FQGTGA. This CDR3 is CASSPRTSADTDTQYF. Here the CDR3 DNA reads TGTGCCAGCAGCCCAAGGACTAGCGCGGACACAGATACGCAGTATTTT. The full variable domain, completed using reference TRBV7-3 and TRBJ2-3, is GAGVSQTPSNKVTEKGKYVELRCDPISGHTALYWYRQSLGQGPEFLIYFQGTGAADDSGLPNDRFFAVRPEGSVSTLKIQRTERGDSAVYLCASSPRTSADTDTQYFGPGTRLTVL.

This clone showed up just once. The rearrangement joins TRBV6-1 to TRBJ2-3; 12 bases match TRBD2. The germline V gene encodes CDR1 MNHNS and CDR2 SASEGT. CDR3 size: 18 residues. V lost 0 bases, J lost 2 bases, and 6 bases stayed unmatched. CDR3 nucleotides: TGTGCCAGCAGTGAAGCGTGGTGGACTAGCGGGGACACAGATACGCAGTATTTT. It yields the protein CASSEAWWTSGDTDTQYF.

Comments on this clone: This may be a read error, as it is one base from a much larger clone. The CDR3 loop is CASSLGGIGNQSQHF. Here the CDR3 DNA reads TGTGCCAGCAGTTTAGGAGGGATTGGCAATCAGTCCCAGCATTTT. J is TRBJ1-5 and V is TRBV27; no clear D gene. The CDR3 consists of 15 residues. CDR1 is MNHEY, CDR2 SMNVEV, per germline (reference sequence).

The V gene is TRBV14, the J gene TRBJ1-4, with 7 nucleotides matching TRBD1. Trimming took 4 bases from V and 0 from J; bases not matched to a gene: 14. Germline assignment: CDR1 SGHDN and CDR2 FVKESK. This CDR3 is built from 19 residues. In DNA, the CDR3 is TGTGCCAGCAGCCCTGGCCCGGGACAGAACTATGCAACTAATGAAAAACTGTTTTTT. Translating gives CASSPGPGQNYATNEKLFF.